This entry describes one T cell receptor (beta chain). Its antigen remains unidentified. Per-base qualities were not stored, and no clone one base away is much larger. The cohort comprised some 680 healthy bone marrow donors. At the time of sampling, all cohort members were nominally healthy, though unrecorded immune exposures were likely present. The donor was CMV seronegative and was included in the group of approximately 350 seronegative cohort members. Every donor gave a peripheral blood sample, and the peripheral blood mononuclear cells from that sample were used for TCR beta sequencing. The Qiagen DNeasy Blood Extraction Kit was used to extract genomic DNA from the blood cell samples. Relative to germline, V is missing 0 bases and J is missing 0 bases, with 12 bases of the junction outside any gene match. The CDR1 and CDR2 encoded by the germline V gene are SQVTM and ANQGSEA. Spanning cysteine to phenylalanine, the CDR3 consists of 19 amino acids. CDR3 DNA only is kept here, 57 bases in frame from base 1.

Preparation of the library involved the immunoSEQ multiplex PCR assay. For the multiplex PCR, a mixture combining 60 forward primers for TCR Vbeta segments and 13 reverse primers for TCR Jbeta segments was used. A multiplex PCR assay on genomic DNA amplified the CDR3 region of rearranged TCR beta genes. On the Illumina HiSeq System, the amplified TCR beta libraries were sequenced as 87-base-pair reads. On the study's bioinformatics: A later analysis counted tens of millions of unique TCR beta chains across the 550 to 750 repertoires, and some 11 million of these chains were shared by at least two donors. A nearest-neighbor algorithm error-corrected the raw reads and collapsed the reads into unique sequences, merging closely related sequences to remove PCR and sequencing errors. V, D and J gene segments were assigned by aligning CDR3 sequences to IMGT reference sequences. For a sequence to be retained, at least a six-nucleotide match to both a V gene segment and a J gene segment was required. A rearrangement counted as productive if the CDR3 had no stop codons and remained in frame with V and J, and every other rearrangement counted as non-productive. Following IMGT convention, CDR3 was defined as the stretch from the second conserved V-encoded cysteine to the conserved J-encoded phenylalanine. Sequences without an unambiguous match to a single V gene segment were excluded from the earlier analysis of about 630 of the donors. An earlier analysis of 500 to 700 of the donors classified V segments as functional when productive rearrangements were above 56.7% and as segregating when the standard deviation between donors was above 5%. A statistical classification framework was built for diagnosing cytomegalovirus status from the catalog of TCR beta chain sequences. In a later analysis, TCR nucleotide sequences were compared against IMGT/GENE-DB human TR gene sequences so that V and J genes could be assigned. Using the TCRdist pipeline, a later analysis assigned CDR3 sequences along with most-parsimonious VDJ recombination scenarios. In a later analysis, each TCR beta chain was defined by its CDR3 amino acid sequence together with its V-gene family, and reads lacking a unique V-gene family were excluded. A later analysis removed roughly 590 highly shared, low-generation-probability nucleotide sequences to deal with suspected cross-contamination and a sequencing artifact. In a later analysis, a clonal expansion index for each public chain was calculated from normalized within-repertoire ranks of inferred template counts. In a later analysis, generation probabilities were computed with a VDJ recombination model fitted to out-of-frame rearrangements, and the resulting probabilities were checked against IGoR. In a later analysis, TCR-TCR, TCR-HLA and TCR-CMV co-occurrence was scored with hypergeometric tests, and a repertoire-size bias correction was applied to TCR pairs. To estimate false discovery rates, a later analysis permuted the HLA or CMV assignments 20 times. In a later analysis, co-occurring TCRs were grouped using DBSCAN, with TCRdist sequence similarity added in when clustering inside HLA-allele-positive subsets. Repertoires with fewer than 30,000 or more than 120,000 public chains, plus five repertoires with anomalous nucleotide sharing, were excluded from co-occurrence clustering. TCRdb took this table from immuneACCESS and kept in-frame rearrangements with V and J called. Such tables lack part of the clones; where checked against another copy, unresolved V genes explain under half of the gap, and the rest is unexplained. The DNA gave D and trimming, while V, J and clone size come from that table. Present in this sample are roughly 120,000 clones, more than 70% of which were seen just once. The top ten clonotypes cover approximately 0.24% of the sample.

This entry is derived from a study of cytomegalovirus exposure and HLA in healthy donors (TCRdb year 2017). For the study in its entirety: According to an earlier analysis of 587 of the donors, 150 million to 200 million T cells yielded approximately 120 million unique TCR beta sequences and more than 250 Gb of sequence data. The study profiled the T cell repertoires of 550 to 700 subjects by immunosequencing and related them to cytomegalovirus serostatus. Besides the first cohort of approximately 710 subjects, a separate validation cohort made up of roughly 120 different subjects was used. In a later genetic analysis, genome-wide SNP genotypes for about three fifths of the roughly 670 donors were used, and that subset was treated as a discovery cohort. Typing coverage differed by locus: A, B, C, DRB1 and DQB1 were typed in roughly 629-630 donors, DQA1 in around 500, DPA1 in 600 to 610, and DPB1 in 472. Every discovery cohort repertoire had been produced on one sequencing platform. Roughly 5 DR-DQ haplotypes were treated as single units for association and clustering because of strong linkage in the cohort. Among about 360 genotyped donors of the cohort, an average of approximately 250,000 unique TCR beta nucleotide sequences were sequenced per donor, roughly 18% of them non-productive. A later analysis re-analyzed previously published TCR beta repertoires from 500 to 700 donors and added high-resolution HLA genotyping to study TCR occurrence patterns. An earlier analysis of roughly 600 of the donors used high-throughput TCR beta sequencing to judge whether each TCR beta V gene segment behaved as functional or pseudogenic. Of the roughly 400 genotyped donors, roughly 76% were placed in the genetic ancestry cluster associated with self-reported Caucasian donors. Rather than using new phenotypic data, the later analysis identified candidate immune exposures from TCR beta sequences and from how often those sequences occurred across donors. Approximately 300 gigabases of sequencing data and approximately 85 million unique TCR sequences were included in an early release covering about 620 HLA-typed donors. To predict cytomegalovirus infection status, the study brought together high-throughput TCR immunosequencing, statistical association of individual TCRs with disease status, and machine learning. Donor age, sex, ethnicity and CMV serostatus were collected together with the repertoire data. The aim of the study was to test whether cataloging public T cell receptors could identify signatures of past pathogen exposure. Class I and class II HLA loci were covered by the typing at four-digit resolution. Summary of the overall study and its limitations: Because the 87-base-pair reads could not distinguish some IMGT-functional V segments, including TRBV6-2 and TRBV6-3, those segments were excluded. Across donors, most TCR sequences were observed very rarely, whereas some public TCRs were present in many individuals. In a later analysis, TCR association rates were found to vary across HLA loci, with the most associated TCRs seen for DRB1 alleles and the fewest for HLA-C alleles. Only TCR beta chains were sequenced in this cohort, and the absence of alpha or paired-chain data limited detectable features. According to the authors, the approach could potentially be generalized to other disease states and immunological phenotypes. An association between a missense DCLRE1C variant and V-gene and J-gene trimming of TCR beta chains was found in a later genetic analysis and replicated in an independent cohort. A later analysis found that most CMV-associated TCR beta chains appeared HLA-restricted, with HLA associations seemingly driven largely by CMV exposure. The presence/absence analyses assumed that sequencing depth was roughly uniform across donors, and that assumption may not be true. A later analysis associated about 18,000 TCR beta sequences with specific HLA alleles at a false discovery rate of 0.05. The classifier was reported to diagnose cytomegalovirus status with high specificity and sensitivity in both the original and validation cohorts. A further reported finding was that TCR beta sequences accurately predicted the HLA-A and HLA-B alleles for most subjects in the first cohort. Compared with equally common non-associated chains, HLA-associated TCR beta chains in a later analysis were more clonally expanded and had lower generation probabilities. An earlier analysis of 450 to 750 of the donors showed that most TCR beta V segments appeared in productive rearrangements either about 87% or about 30% of the time, which broadly matched IMGT annotations. A later analysis reported that several top co-occurrence clusters appeared linked to parvovirus B19, influenza, CMV and Epstein-Barr virus. A total of 150 to 200 TCR beta chains were listed by the study as associated with cytomegalovirus. Linkage disequilibrium might explain the correlated functional status among segregating V segments, but an unknown experimental factor could not be ruled out. Strong co-occurrence of HLA alleles, especially DR and DQ, made assigning TCR associations to individual alleles difficult. Because HLA typing was unavailable for some donors at each locus, only the typed subset was used in association tests. A cluster of highly shared sequence variants was judged likely to represent a technical artifact of the sequencing pipeline. The only immune exposure information available for the cohort was CMV serostatus. The earlier analysis of nearly 600 of the donors excluded roughly 16 rarely observed V segments, including chromosome 9 orphons, because counts were too low. A later genetic analysis reported fewer N-insertions in productive TCRs among donors in an Asian-associated ancestry cluster than the approximately 670-donor mean. In vitro tests confirmed that a few of the cytomegalovirus-associated TCR beta chains recognize cytomegalovirus antigens.

The origin of this receptor is a man aged 50-59 years in good health and CMV-seronegative. The sample was PBMCs. This receptor chain uses TRBV29-1 and TRBJ2-3; 10 central bases correspond to TRBD2. The DNA sequence is as follows: TGCAGCGTTGAAGATCGACTAGCGGGCTACAGGCTAAGCACAGATACGCAGTATTTT. Translated, this gives CSVEDRLAGYRLSTDTQYF.